These T cell receptor beta chains were read from a single sample in a study of cytomegalovirus exposure and HLA in healthy donors. The data were produced by immunoSEQ multiplex PCR, yet TCRdb's version contains in-frame clones alone and is incomplete. The sample lists around 200,000 clones; approximately 82% were seen once. The sample consisted of PBMCs. These receptors were taken from a woman aged 40 to 50 in good health and CMV-seronegative. CDR3s include the opening cysteine and the closing phenylalanine or tryptophan. The order of the fields is D gene, V gene, clone size, J gene, CDR3 DNA, CDR3 protein. The D gene is left open where the match is weak. Clone size appears in some rows only: once, few, many, or a class for an expanded clone.

>-|TRBV10-2|-|TRBJ1-1
TGCGCCAGCAGCCCGCCGAGGGGAGGGGCCACTGAAGCTTTCTTT
CASSPPRGGATEAFF
>-|TRBV29-1|-|TRBJ2-3
TGCGGTTGCTTTAGTCCAGGGGTAGGAGATACGCAGTATTTT
CGCFSPGVGDTQYF
>TRBD1|TRBV2|once|TRBJ1-4
TGTGCCAGCTTACGGGCCAGGGGGGCTGAAAAACTGTTTTTT
CASLRARGAEKLFF
>-|TRBV29-1|-|TRBJ2-7
TGCAGCGTTGAGTGGATTGCCCAGGGACAAACCTACGAGCAGTACTTC
CSVEWIAQGQTYEQYF
>-|TRBV6-4|-|TRBJ1-1
TGTGCCAGCAGTGACTGTCCAGGACACGAAAACCTCATGAACACTGAAGCTTTCTTT
CASSDCPGHENLMNTEAFF
>-|TRBV9|-|TRBJ1-2
TGTGCCAGCAACCGCCTCGGGGAGGAGAATGGCTACACCTTC
CASNRLGEENGYTF
>TRBD1|TRBV28|once|TRBJ1-1
TGTGCCAGCAGTCTATCGGACAGGGGGAACACTGAAGCTTTCTTT
CASSLSDRGNTEAFF
>TRBD1|TRBV5-1|-|TRBJ2-3
TGCGCCAGCAGCAAGGACAGGGCCTCAGATACGCAGTATTTT
CASSKDRASDTQYF
>TRBD1|TRBV9|-|TRBJ1-2
TGTGCCAGCAGCGTAGCTGGGACAGGGGGGCCTCTCTATGGCTACACCTTC
CASSVAGTGGPLYGYTF
>TRBD1|TRBV28|few|TRBJ1-6
TGTGCCAGCAGTTCGCCGACGGGACAGCGAAATTCACCCCTCCACTTT
CASSSPTGQRNSPLHF
>-|TRBV14|-|TRBJ2-2
TGTGCCAGCAGCCAAGTCTTCAGGGCCGGGGAGCTGTTTTTT
CASSQVFRAGELFF
>-|TRBV27|-|TRBJ2-5
TGTGCCAGCAGCCTGGGACTTCCAAAGGGACGGGAGACCCAGTACTTC
CASSLGLPKGRETQYF
>TRBD1|TRBV6-1|-|TRBJ1-2
TGTGCCAGCAGTGAAGCGCTGTATCCCGGGACAGGGATGATAGGCTACACCTTC
CASSEALYPGTGMIGYTF
>-|TRBV9|-|TRBJ2-1
TGTGCCAGCAGCGTATACCTCGCAGATGAGCAGTTCTTC
CASSVYLADEQFF
>-|TRBV28|-|TRBJ2-7
TGTGCCAGCACCTCGGACACTATCTCCTACGAGCAGTACTTC
CASTSDTISYEQYF
>-|TRBV5-6|-|TRBJ1-1
TGTGCCAGCAGCTTGAGTGTCAGGGGTACTGAAGCTTTCTTT
CASSLSVRGTEAFF
>-|TRBV27|-|TRBJ1-1
TGTGCCAGCAGTCATGGGGGAGGCACTGAAGCTTTCTTT
CASSHGGGTEAFF
>-|TRBV7-2|-|TRBJ1-5
TGTGCCAGCAGCCCCTACAATCAGCCCCAGCATTTT
CASSPYNQPQHF
>TRBD1|TRBV19|once|TRBJ1-2
TGTGCCAGTAGTGACAGGGGGCTCGGCTACACCTTC
CASSDRGLGYTF
>-|TRBV5-8|-|TRBJ1-4
TGTGCCAGCAGCTTAAACAGGGTAGGAAACGAAAAACTGTTTTTT
CASSLNRVGNEKLFF
>-|TRBV15|-|TRBJ1-5
TGTGCCACCAGCAGAGTCCCGGGGAATCAGCCCCAGCATTTT
CATSRVPGNQPQHF
>-|TRBV5-6|-|TRBJ1-2
TGTGCCAGCGGCTTGGCGTCTTATGGCTACACCTTC
CASGLASYGYTF
>-|TRBV28|-|TRBJ2-1
TGTGCCAGCAGTTTAGGCCCCGTCTCCTACAATGAGCAGTTCTTC
CASSLGPVSYNEQFF
>-|TRBV27|few|TRBJ2-7
TGTGCCAGCACCTGGCTCGGAGGAGGTTCCTACGAGCAGTACTTC
CASTWLGGGSYEQYF
>-|TRBV4-3|once|TRBJ1-5
TGCGCCAGCAGCCAAGATGGCAGGGATGGGCAGCCCCAGCATTTT
CASSQDGRDGQPQHF
>-|TRBV19|-|TRBJ1-1
TGTGCCAGTACTTGGTCAGGCACTGAAGCTTTCTTT
CASTWSGTEAFF
>-|TRBV5-5|few|TRBJ1-3
TGTGCCAGCAGCTACTCGGGGGGTGGAAACACCATATATTTT
CASSYSGGGNTIYF
>-|TRBV7-3|-|TRBJ2-1
TGTGCCAGCAGCTTAAATCGACTAGTAAATGAGCAGTTCTTC
CASSLNRLVNEQFF
>TRBD1|TRBV5-1|-|TRBJ1-6
TGCGCCAGCAGGTCTCAGGGGGGCCCCGATTCACCCCTCCACTTT
CASRSQGGPDSPLHF
>-|TRBV7-9|-|TRBJ1-1
TGTGCCAGCAGCTTAGGGCAGCGCATGGACACTGAAGCTTTCTTT
CASSLGQRMDTEAFF
>-|TRBV15|-|TRBJ1-4
TGTGCCACCAGCACGAGACAGGTTAATGAAAAACTGTTTTTT
CATSTRQVNEKLFF
>-|TRBV11-3|-|TRBJ1-1
TGTGCCGGCAGCTTAACCGGGTCGAACACTGAAGCTTTCTTT
CAGSLTGSNTEAFF
>TRBD2|TRBV11-2|-|TRBJ2-1
TGTGCCAGCAGCCCGGGACTAGCGGAGTACAATGAGCAGTTCTTC
CASSPGLAEYNEQFF
>-|TRBV5-1|-|TRBJ2-6
TGCGCCAGCAGCTTCGACAGAGCCAACGTCCTGACTTTC
CASSFDRANVLTF
>-|TRBV7-9|few|TRBJ1-4
TGTGCCAGCAGCTTAGAAGGTGCAGGGCACGAAAAACTGTTTTTT
CASSLEGAGHEKLFF
>-|TRBV7-6|-|TRBJ2-1
TGTGCCAGCAGCTTAGCCCCGCGGGGCCAGGGGGCCTACAATGAGCAGTTCTTC
CASSLAPRGQGAYNEQFF
>-|TRBV5-1|-|TRBJ1-1
TGCGCCAGCAGCTTGGAACAGGGAGGGGAAGCTTTCTTT
CASSLEQGGEAFF
>-|TRBV6-5|-|TRBJ2-5
TGTGCCAGCAGTCCACAGGTTCAAGAGACCCAGTACTTC
CASSPQVQETQYF
>-|TRBV7-2|-|TRBJ1-2
TGTGCCAGCAGCTTACCGAAGGGGAGGAGCTCTGGCTACACCTTC
CASSLPKGRSSGYTF
>-|TRBV4-1|-|TRBJ1-4
TGCGCCAGCAGCTGGGAGGCGCGTGACGAAAAACTGTTTTTT
CASSWEARDEKLFF
>-|TRBV7-2|-|TRBJ1-6
TGTGCCAGCAGCTTAGGAGAAAGCTCCTATAATTCACCCCTCCACTTT
CASSLGESSYNSPLHF
>TRBD1|TRBV15|-|TRBJ2-3
TGTGCCACCAGCAGAAGCCGACAGGGGGCCACAGATACGCAGTATTTT
CATSRSRQGATDTQYF
>-|TRBV4-3|few|TRBJ1-6
TGCGCCAGCAGCCAAGATTCAGCGGGCTCCTATAATTCACCCCTCCACTTT
CASSQDSAGSYNSPLHF
>TRBD1|TRBV10-3|-|TRBJ1-5
TGTGCCATCAGTGAACGGACAGGGACATTAAATCAGCCCCAGCATTTT
CAISERTGTLNQPQHF
>-|TRBV29-1|few|TRBJ2-5
TGCAGCGTTGAGGTAGCGGTCCAAGAGACCCAGTACTTC
CSVEVAVQETQYF
>-|TRBV6-4|few|TRBJ1-1
TGTGCCAGCAGTGATGGCACCCCGAACACTGAAGCTTTCTTT
CASSDGTPNTEAFF
>-|TRBV10-3|-|TRBJ2-7
TGTGCCATCAGTGAGTTGAGCTACGAGCAGTACTTC
CAISELSYEQYF
>-|TRBV5-6|few|TRBJ1-5
TGTGCCAGCAGCTTGGGACCCCGGGACATTAGCAATCAGCCCCAGCATTTT
CASSLGPRDISNQPQHF
>-|TRBV29-1|-|TRBJ1-2
TGCAGCGCCCAAGTCCTGACGGGAGGCACCTTC
CSAQVLTGGTF
>-|TRBV19|few|TRBJ2-1
TGTGCCAGTAGTATAGGCGGGTTCGGGGATTACAATGAGCAGTTCTTC
CASSIGGFGDYNEQFF
>TRBD1|TRBV6-6|-|TRBJ2-1
TGTGCCAGCAGACCCCCGGACAGGGCCAATGAGCAGTTCTTC
CASRPPDRANEQFF
>TRBD1|TRBV7-2|-|TRBJ2-5
TGTGCCAGCAGCTTTATGTCTGGGACAGGGGAGACCCAGTACTTC
CASSFMSGTGETQYF
>-|TRBV7-9|-|TRBJ2-5
TGTGCCAGCAGCCTCCCAGGTGGGGGGGAGACCCAGTACTTC
CASSLPGGGETQYF
>-|TRBV11-2|-|TRBJ2-7
TGTGCCAGCAGTTCGGGGGGCCGAACCTACGAGCAGTACTTC
CASSSGGRTYEQYF
>TRBD1|TRBV19|once|TRBJ1-2
TGTGCCAGTAGTCCGGGACAGGGATCCTATGGCTACACCTTC
CASSPGQGSYGYTF
>TRBD1|TRBV30|-|TRBJ1-6
TGTGCCTGGGGGGGGACAGGGAATTCACCCCTCCACTTT
CAWGGTGNSPLHF
>TRBD2|TRBV4-3|-|TRBJ2-1
TGCGCCAGCAGCCCCCGTTTAGCGGGGGGGCTCTACAATGAGCAGTTCTTC
CASSPRLAGGLYNEQFF
>-|TRBV30|-|TRBJ2-3
TGTGCCTGGAGTAGGCAGGGAACAGATACGCAGTATTTT
CAWSRQGTDTQYF
>TRBD1|TRBV4-3|few|TRBJ1-4
TGCGCCAGCAGCCAAGAAATGCACAGGGGGAATGAAAAACTGTTTTTT
CASSQEMHRGNEKLFF
>TRBD2|TRBV19|-|TRBJ2-5
TGTGCCAGTAGTATCACACTAGCGGGGGGGGAGACCCAGTACTTC
CASSITLAGGETQYF